This TCR beta chain emerged from a study of shared clonotypes between healthy human individuals. Trimming stripped 3 bases from V and 7 bases from J, with 10 bases between. The CDR3 is made up of 13 amino acids. Per the germline V gene, CDR1 is SGHTA and CDR2 is FQGNSA. The data were produced by immunoSEQ multiplex PCR, yet TCRdb's version contains in-frame clones alone and is incomplete. Counted here are over 2 million clones, 95% occurring once; the ten biggest clones make up more than 0.1%. The source of this sequence is a man between 18 and 35 years old in good health. Sequencing was performed on naive CD4+ T cells sorted from blood. Subset specified: CD45RA+ positively selected. V gene TRBV7-2 combines with J gene TRBJ1-5, with D possibly matching TRBD1 (5 bases). DNA of the CDR3: TGTGCCAGCAGCTTTCCAGGGATCCAGCCCCAGCATTTT. Encoded protein: CASSFPGIQPQHF.